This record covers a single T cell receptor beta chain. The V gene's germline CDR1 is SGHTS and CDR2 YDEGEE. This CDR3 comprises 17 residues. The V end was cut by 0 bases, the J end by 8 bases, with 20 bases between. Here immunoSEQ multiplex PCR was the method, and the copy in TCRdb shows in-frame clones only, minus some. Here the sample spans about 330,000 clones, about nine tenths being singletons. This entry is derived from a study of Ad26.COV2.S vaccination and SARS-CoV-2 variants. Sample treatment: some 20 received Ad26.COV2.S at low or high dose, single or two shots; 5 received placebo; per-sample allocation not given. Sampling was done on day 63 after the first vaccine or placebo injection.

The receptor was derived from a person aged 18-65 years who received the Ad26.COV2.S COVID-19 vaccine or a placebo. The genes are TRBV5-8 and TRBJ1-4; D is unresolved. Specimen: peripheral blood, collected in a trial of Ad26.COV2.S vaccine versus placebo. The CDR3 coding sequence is TGTGCCAGCAGCTTGGTAATCGCGGGAACCGGCGGCGAAAAACTGTTTTTT. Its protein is CASSLVIAGTGGEKLFF. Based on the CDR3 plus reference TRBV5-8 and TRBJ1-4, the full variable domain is EAGVTQSPTHLIKTRGQQATLRCSPISGHTSVYWYQQALGLGLQFLLWYDEGEERNRGNFPPRFSGRQFPNYSSELNVNALELEDSALYLCASSLVIAGTGGEKLFFGSGTQLSVL.